The 21 T cell receptor beta chains given below trace back to one sample, sequenced in a study of cytomegalovirus exposure and HLA in healthy donors. Clones were read by immunoSEQ multiplex PCR, and TCRdb kept only the in-frame ones, dropping some. This sample yields about 220,000 clones, of which 80% to 90% are seen a single time; around 3% belongs to the top ten. The material sequenced was PBMCs. These receptor sequences come from a woman between 18 and 29 years old in good health and CMV-seronegative.

This sequence joins TRBV5-6 and TRBJ1-2; D remains unclear. Looked up from germline, CDR1 is SGHDT and CDR2 is YYEEEE. This CDR3 region has 11 residues. Trimming stripped 3 bases from V and 4 bases from J, with 4 bases between. The CDR3 loop reads CASSYSYGYTF. In DNA, the CDR3 is TGTGCCAGCAGCTACAGCTATGGCTACACCTTC.

The J gene is TRBJ2-1, the V gene TRBV27; TRBD2 aligns across 15 bases. Looked up from germline, CDR1 is MNHEY and CDR2 is SMNVEV (reference sequence). The junction had 14 bases not matched to a gene; V was cut back by 6 bases and J by 8 bases. The CDR3 sequence is 18 residues long. CDR3 DNA sequence: TGTGCCAGCAGCTCTTATAGGACTAGCGGGAGGGCCTTAGATGAGCAGTTCTTC. This sequence encodes CASSSYRTSGRALDEQFF.

The chain links TRBV19 to TRBJ1-1, with D maybe TRBD1 (5 bases). The germline V gene has CDR1 LNHDA and CDR2 SQIVND (reference sequence). Trimming cost V 0 bases and J 2 bases, with 16 bases left between them. The CDR3 has 17 amino acids. The CDR3 region is CASSIDLAAGYNTEAFF. The CDR3 DNA follows: TGTGCCAGTAGTATAGATTTGGCGGCAGGGTATAACACTGAAGCTTTCTTT.

The chain is built from TRBV21-1 and TRBJ2-7; the D call in the table, TRBD2, was not verified against the DNA. TRBV21-1 represents a pseudogene. The CDR3 consists of 12 residues. CDR3 loop: CASPLNSYEQYF. CDR3 nucleotide sequence: TGTGCCAGTCCCCTAAACTCCTACGAGCAGTACTTC.

The V gene is TRBV9, the J gene TRBJ2-2; TRBD2 matches 8 bases. The CDR3 is 16 residues long. J gave up 1 base and V 5 bases, and 7 bases lay outside the gene matches. Germline values: CDR1 SGDLS, CDR2 YYNGEE. The CDR3 spells CASSISGTVNTGELFF. The CDR3 bases are TGTGCCAGCAGTATTAGCGGGACCGTGAACACCGGGGAGCTGTTTTTT.

The rearrangement uses TRBV5-4 and TRBJ1-2; no firm D call. Per germline, CDR1 SGHNT and CDR2 YYREEE (reference sequence). The germline V and J ends were trimmed by 2 bases and 3 bases, with 11 bases remaining between them. The CDR3 has 14 amino acids. The CDR3 coding sequence is TGTGCCAGCAGCTTTAACAGATTGGACTATGGCTACACCTTC. Protein: CASSFNRLDYGYTF.

V usage is TRBV11-2 and J usage is TRBJ2-7; 8 nucleotides agree with TRBD1. The CDR3 is 15 amino acids. The trim removed 2 bases at V and 4 bases at J, leaving 7 bases unmatched. The germline CDR1 and CDR2 sequences are SGHAT and FQNNGV. CDR3 sequence reads: CASSLLQGVFYEQYF. CDR3 nucleotide sequence: TGTGCCAGCAGCTTACTACAGGGGGTCTTTTACGAGCAGTACTTC.

V and J are TRBV19 and TRBJ2-2, with 14 bases matching TRBD2. Germline CDR1 reads LNHDA; CDR2 reads SQIVND (reference sequence). V lost 6 bases and J lost 8; bases outside the gene matches: 8. The CDR3 runs to 16 residues. DNA of the CDR3: TGTGCCAGTAGGCCTGGACTAGCGGGAGGTTTTGGGGAGCTGTTTTTT. It codes for CASRPGLAGGFGELFF.

This sequence joins TRBV4-1 and TRBJ2-1, with 12 nucleotides matching TRBD2. The CDR3 sequence is 16 residues long. J was trimmed by 4 bases and V by 2 bases; bases with no gene match: 3. Germline CDR1 and CDR2: MGHRA and YSYEKL. CDR3 nucleotides: TGCGCCAGCAGCCAACCGACTAGCGGGAGATACAATGAGCAGTTCTTC. Translated: CASSQPTSGRYNEQFF.

The chain links TRBV6-5 to TRBJ2-7, with 9 bases aligning to TRBD2. V lost 5 bases to trimming and J lost 4 bases; unmatched junction nucleotides: 6. Germline CDR1 and CDR2: MNHEY and SVGAGI. The CDR3 totals 14 residues. CDR3 in amino acids: CASSSGGLRYEQYF. Here the CDR3 DNA reads TGTGCCAGCAGTAGCGGGGGGCTGAGGTACGAGCAGTACTTC.

The chain carries TRBV5-1 and TRBJ2-7, with 9 bases matching TRBD1. CDR3 length: 14 amino acids. Germline V gives CDR1 SGHRS, CDR2 YFSETQ. Trimming took 4 bases from V and 3 from J; bases not matched to a gene: 5. CDR3 bases: TGCGCCAGCAGCCCGGGACAGGGCATCTACGAGCAGTACTTC. It is translated as CASSPGQGIYEQYF.

The J gene is TRBJ2-6, the V gene TRBV5-1; TRBD1 might be the D (5 bases). The CDR3 loop spans 17 amino acids. Germline loops: CDR1 SGHRS, CDR2 YFSETQ. With 1 base removed from V and 1 base from J, the gap between germline ends came to 12 bases. The CDR3 DNA is TGCGCCAGCAGCTTGTGGGGCAGCGCTTCTGGGGCCAACGTCCTGACTTTC. Encoded protein: CASSLWGSASGANVLTF.

The rearrangement joins TRBV6-5 to TRBJ2-7; weak D call: TRBD1 (6 bases). The V gene's germline CDR1 is MNHEY and CDR2 SVGAGI. This CDR3 has 13 amino acids. V shed 8 bases and J shed 5 bases, with 16 bases lying between them. CDR3 loop: CASSRGRGHEQYF. The DNA of the CDR3 is TGTGCCAGCTCCCGGGGCAGGGGCCACGAGCAGTACTTC.

The rearrangement links TRBV6-5 to TRBJ2-7; 11 bases are shared with TRBD1. CDR3 length: 12 residues. Trimming cost V 6 bases and J 6 bases; bases outside gene matches: 1. Germline V gene lookup returns CDR1 MNHEY and CDR2 SVGAGI. CDR3 sequence (DNA): TGTGCCAGCAGGGGGACAGGGGGCGAGCAGTACTTC. Amino acid sequence: CASRGTGGEQYF.

The rearrangement uses TRBV19 and TRBJ2-1; 8 bases are shared with TRBD2. Losses at the gene ends were 2 bases for V and 6 bases for J; bases not matched to a gene: 9. The germline CDR1 and CDR2 sequences are LNHDA and SQIVND (reference sequence). This CDR3 contains 16 residues. In DNA, the CDR3 is TGTGCCAGTAGTATAACGGGAGGGCTCCTAGGCAATGAGCAGTTCTTC. Translating it yields CASSITGGLLGNEQFF.

This clone was seen once. The chain links TRBV19 to TRBJ2-7; D might be TRBD1 (6 bases). Trimming pared 5 bases from V and 1 base from J, leaving 12 bases between. This CDR3 is 14 amino acids long. Germline V lookup: CDR1 LNHDA, CDR2 SQIVND (reference sequence). The CDR3 loop reads CASSYRVFSYEQYF. Here the CDR3 DNA reads TGTGCCAGTAGTTACAGGGTATTTTCCTACGAGCAGTACTTC.

This rearrangement joins TRBV10-2 to TRBJ1-4; no reliable D call. V lost 2 bases and J 7 bases, leaving 11 bases between the germline ends. This CDR3 has 14 amino acids. Germline V gene data show CDR1 as WSHSY and CDR2 as SAAADI. The CDR3 DNA reads as TGCGCCAGCAGTGAGACCCGAGTTCGTGAAAAACTGTTTTTT. Translated: CASSETRVREKLFF.

The chain is built from TRBV6-5 and TRBJ1-2, with 7 bases lining up with TRBD1. The V gene's germline CDR1 is MNHEY and CDR2 SVGAGI. The CDR3 has 14 residues. With V trimmed by 0 bases and J by 7 bases, 5 bases remained unmatched. Here the CDR3 DNA reads TGTGCCAGCAGTTACTCGGAGGGGGCGCGTGGCTACACCTTC. This encodes CASSYSEGARGYTF.

This clone was observed a handful of times. V is TRBV6-5 and J is TRBJ1-2; maybe TRBD1 (6 bases). Germline V CDR1 and CDR2: MNHEY, SVGAGI. CDR3 length: 11 residues. CDR3: CASGQIYGYTF. The CDR3 region has the DNA TGTGCATCTGGACAGATCTATGGCTACACCTTC.

The chain uses TRBV10-3 and TRBJ2-7; TRBD2 matches at 8 bases. Germline V gene data show CDR1 as ENHRY and CDR2 as SYGVKD. The CDR3 totals 19 residues. J was trimmed by 1 base and V by 2 bases; bases with no gene match: 16. DNA for the CDR3: TGTGCCATCAGTGAGAGCCTCAGCACAGCGGCGGGAGGATCCTACGAGCAGTACTTC. It is translated as CAISESLSTAAGGSYEQYF.

The chain links TRBV6-1 to TRBJ2-3; a weak D match, TRBD2 (5 bases). The V end lost 7 bases, the J end lost 4 bases, and 6 bases lay between the germline ends. The CDR3 is 11 residues long. Germline CDR1 is MNHNS and CDR2 is SASEGT. CDR3 amino acids: CASKAADTQYF. The CDR3 coding sequence is TGTGCCAGCAAAGCGGCAGATACGCAGTATTTT.